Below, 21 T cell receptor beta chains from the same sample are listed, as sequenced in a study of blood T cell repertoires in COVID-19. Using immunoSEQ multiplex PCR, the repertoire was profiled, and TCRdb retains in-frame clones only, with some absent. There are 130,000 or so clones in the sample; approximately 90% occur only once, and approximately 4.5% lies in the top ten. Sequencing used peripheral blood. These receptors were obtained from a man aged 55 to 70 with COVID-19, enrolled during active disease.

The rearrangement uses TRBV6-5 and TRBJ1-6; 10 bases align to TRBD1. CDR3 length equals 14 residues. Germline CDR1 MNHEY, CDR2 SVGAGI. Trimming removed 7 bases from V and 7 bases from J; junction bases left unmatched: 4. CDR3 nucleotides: TGTGCCAGCAATCCGGGACAGGGGAATTCACCCCTCCACTTT. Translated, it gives CASNPGQGNSPLHF.

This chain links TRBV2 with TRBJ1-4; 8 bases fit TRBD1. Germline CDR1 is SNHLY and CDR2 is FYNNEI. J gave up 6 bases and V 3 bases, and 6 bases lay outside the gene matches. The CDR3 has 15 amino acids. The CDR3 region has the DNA TGTGCCAGCAGTGAGTCGGGACAGGCTCATGAAAAACTGTTTTTT. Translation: CASSESGQAHEKLFF.

The CDR3 nucleotides are TGTGCCAGCAGTTCAGGACGGGGGAATTCACCCCTCCACTTT. Residues: CASSSGRGNSPLHF. J is TRBJ1-6 and V is TRBV28, with D possibly being TRBD1 (5 bases). From germline, CDR1 is MDHEN and CDR2 SYDVKM. The CDR3 spans 14 residues. V lost 4 bases, J lost 7 bases, and 11 bases lay in between.

CDR3 in amino acids: CASSLAGGFVNEQFF. The CDR3 DNA sequence: TGTGCCAGCAGCTTAGCAGGGGGCTTTGTCAATGAGCAGTTCTTC. The rearrangement links TRBV7-2 to TRBJ2-1; the match to TRBD1 covers 7 bases. Losses at the gene ends were 0 bases for V and 6 bases for J; bases not matched to a gene: 5. Germline V gene data show CDR1 as SGHTA and CDR2 as FQGNSA. The CDR3 contains 15 residues.

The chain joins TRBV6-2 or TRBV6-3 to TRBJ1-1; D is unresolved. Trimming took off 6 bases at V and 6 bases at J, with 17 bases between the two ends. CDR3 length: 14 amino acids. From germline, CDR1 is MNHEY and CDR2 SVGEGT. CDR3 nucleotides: TGTGCCAGCAGCCCCCGAGGAGGGATTCCTGAAGCTTTCTTT. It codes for CASSPRGGIPEAFF.

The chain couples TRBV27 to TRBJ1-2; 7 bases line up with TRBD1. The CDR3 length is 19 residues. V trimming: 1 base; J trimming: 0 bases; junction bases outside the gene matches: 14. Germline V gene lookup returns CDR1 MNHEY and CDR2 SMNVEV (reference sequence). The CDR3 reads CASSLFPLLRQGPNYGYTF. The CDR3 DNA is TGTGCCAGCAGTTTATTTCCCCTCCTCCGACAGGGTCCTAACTATGGCTACACCTTC.

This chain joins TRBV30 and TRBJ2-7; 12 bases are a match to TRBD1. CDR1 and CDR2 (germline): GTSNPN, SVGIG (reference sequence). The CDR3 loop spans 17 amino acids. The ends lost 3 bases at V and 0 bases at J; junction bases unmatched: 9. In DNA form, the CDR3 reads TGTGCCTGGAGGAAATGGGACAGGGGGCCGAGCTCCTACGAGCAGTACTTC. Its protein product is CAWRKWDRGPSSYEQYF.

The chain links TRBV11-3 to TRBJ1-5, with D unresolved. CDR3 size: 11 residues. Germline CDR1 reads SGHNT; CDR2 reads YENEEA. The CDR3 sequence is CGLNGSQPQHF. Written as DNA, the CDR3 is TGTGGACTAAACGGTAGTCAGCCCCAGCATTTT.

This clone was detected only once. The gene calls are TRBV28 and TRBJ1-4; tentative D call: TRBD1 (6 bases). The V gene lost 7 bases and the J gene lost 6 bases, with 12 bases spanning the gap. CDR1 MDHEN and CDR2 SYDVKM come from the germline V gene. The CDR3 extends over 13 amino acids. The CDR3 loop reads CASMRGGDEKLFF. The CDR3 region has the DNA TGTGCCAGCATGAGAGGGGGGGATGAAAAACTGTTTTTT.

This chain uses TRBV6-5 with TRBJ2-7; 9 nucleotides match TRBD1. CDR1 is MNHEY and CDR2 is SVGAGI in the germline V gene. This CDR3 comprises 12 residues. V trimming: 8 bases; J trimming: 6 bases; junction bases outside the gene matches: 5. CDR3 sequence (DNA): TGTGCCAGCGGGGACAGGGTGTCCGAGCAGTACTTC. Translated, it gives CASGDRVSEQYF.

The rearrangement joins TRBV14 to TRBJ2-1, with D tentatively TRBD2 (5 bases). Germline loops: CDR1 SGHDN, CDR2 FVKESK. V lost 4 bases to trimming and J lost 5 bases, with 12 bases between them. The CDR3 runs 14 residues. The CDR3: CASSLTGLHNEQFF. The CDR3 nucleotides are TGTGCCAGCAGCCTCACCGGACTCCACAATGAGCAGTTCTTC.

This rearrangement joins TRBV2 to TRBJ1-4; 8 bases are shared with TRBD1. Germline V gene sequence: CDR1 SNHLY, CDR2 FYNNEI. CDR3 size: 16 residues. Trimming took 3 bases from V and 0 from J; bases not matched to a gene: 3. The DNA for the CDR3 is TGTGCCAGCAGTGAGGACAGGGTCGCAACTAATGAAAAACTGTTTTTT. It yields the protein CASSEDRVATNEKLFF. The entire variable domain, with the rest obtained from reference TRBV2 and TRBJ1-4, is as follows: EPEVTQTPSHQVTQMGQEVILRCVPISNHLYFYWYRQILGQKVEFLVSFYNNEISEKSEIFDDQFSVERPDGSNFTLKIRSTKLEDSAMYFCASSEDRVATNEKLFFGSGTQLSVL.

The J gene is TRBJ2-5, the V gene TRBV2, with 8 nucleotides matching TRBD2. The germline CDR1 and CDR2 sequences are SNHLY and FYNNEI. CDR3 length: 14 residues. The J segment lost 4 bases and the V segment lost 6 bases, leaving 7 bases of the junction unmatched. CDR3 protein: CASSLPGLGETQYF. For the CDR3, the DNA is TGTGCCAGCAGCTTGCCGGGACTAGGAGAGACCCAGTACTTC.

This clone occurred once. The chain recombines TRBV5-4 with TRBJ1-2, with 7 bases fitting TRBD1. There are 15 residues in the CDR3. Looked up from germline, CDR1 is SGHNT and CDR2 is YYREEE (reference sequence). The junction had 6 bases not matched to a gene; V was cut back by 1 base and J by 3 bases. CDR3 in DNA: TGTGCCAGCAGCTTGAGCGCAGGGGGAGACTATGGCTACACCTTC. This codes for CASSLSAGGDYGYTF.

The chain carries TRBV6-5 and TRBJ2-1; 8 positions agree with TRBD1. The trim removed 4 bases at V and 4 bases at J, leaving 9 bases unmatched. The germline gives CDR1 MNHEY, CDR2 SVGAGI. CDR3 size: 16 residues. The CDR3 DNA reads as TGTGCCAGCAGTTCTACGGACAGGGAGGAATACAATGAGCAGTTCTTC. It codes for CASSSTDREEYNEQFF.

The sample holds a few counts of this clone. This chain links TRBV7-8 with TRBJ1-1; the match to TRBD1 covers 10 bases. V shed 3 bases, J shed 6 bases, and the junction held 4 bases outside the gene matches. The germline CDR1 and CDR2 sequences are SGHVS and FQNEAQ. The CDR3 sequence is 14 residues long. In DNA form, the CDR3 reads TGTGCCAGCAGCTTTGTGGGGACAGGGGCTGAAGCTTTCTTT. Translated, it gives CASSFVGTGAEAFF. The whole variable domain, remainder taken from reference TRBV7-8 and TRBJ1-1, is GAGVSQSPRYKVAKRGQDVALRCDPISGHVSLFWYQQALGQGPEFLTYFQNEAQLDKSGLPSDRFFAERPEGSVSTLKIQRTQQEDSAVYLCASSFVGTGAEAFFGQGTRLTVV.

CDR3 region: CASSPTEGTDNEKLFF. The CDR3 region has the DNA TGTGCCAGCAGCCCGACTGAGGGGACAGATAATGAAAAACTGTTTTTT. The chain joins TRBV5-6 to TRBJ1-4; 7 bases fit TRBD1. Germline-derived CDR1 and CDR2 are SGHDT and YYEEEE. The V segment lost 4 bases and the J segment 4 bases; nucleotides outside the gene matches: 10. The CDR3 totals 16 residues.

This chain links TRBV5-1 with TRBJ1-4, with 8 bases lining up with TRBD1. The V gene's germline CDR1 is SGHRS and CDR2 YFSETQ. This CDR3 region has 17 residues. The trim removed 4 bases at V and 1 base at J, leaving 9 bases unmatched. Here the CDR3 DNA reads TGCGCCAGCAGCAACGCTCAGGGGGCTTTAACTAATGAAAAACTGTTTTTT. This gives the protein CASSNAQGALTNEKLFF.

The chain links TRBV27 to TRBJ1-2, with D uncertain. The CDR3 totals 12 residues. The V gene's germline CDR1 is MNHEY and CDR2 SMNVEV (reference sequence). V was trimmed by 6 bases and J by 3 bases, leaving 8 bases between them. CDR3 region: CASRSRYYGYTF. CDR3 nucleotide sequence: TGTGCCAGCAGGTCCAGGTACTATGGCTACACCTTC.

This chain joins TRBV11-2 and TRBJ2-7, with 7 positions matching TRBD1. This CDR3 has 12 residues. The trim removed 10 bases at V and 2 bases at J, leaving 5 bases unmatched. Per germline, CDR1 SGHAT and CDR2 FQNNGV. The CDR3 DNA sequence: TGTGCCACCCGGGACAGACCCTACGAGCAGTACTTC. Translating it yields CATRDRPYEQYF.

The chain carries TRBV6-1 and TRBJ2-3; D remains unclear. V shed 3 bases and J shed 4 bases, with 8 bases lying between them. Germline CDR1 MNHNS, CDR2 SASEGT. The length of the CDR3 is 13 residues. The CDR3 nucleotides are TGTGCCAGCAGTGATTCGACACCAGATACGCAGTATTTT. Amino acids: CASSDSTPDTQYF.